Following are 24 T cell receptor beta chains from one sample sequenced in a study of neoadjuvant anti-PD-1 for oral cavity cancer. The assay was immunoSEQ multiplex PCR, and TCRdb's table has in-frame clones only and misses some. The profile shows 6,500 to 8,500 clones, roughly three fifths of them singletons. This specimen was tumor tissue, taken before nivolumab (anti-PD-1) treatment. The receptors shown here come from a person aged 35 to 85 with oral cavity squamous cell carcinoma.

This clone is termed medium-sized. The V gene is TRBV29-1, the J gene TRBJ1-1, with D possibly TRBD1 on 6 matching bases. Deletions cut 8 bases from V and 0 bases from J, with 16 bases between. The germline CDR1 and CDR2 sequences are SQVTM and ANQGSEA. CDR3 length: 14 residues. The CDR3 nucleotides are TGCAGCTACACAGGGCTTCCTCTGAACACTGAAGCTTTCTTT. Translation gives CSYTGLPLNTEAFF.

The rearrangement links TRBV5-1 to TRBJ2-5; 7 positions agree with TRBD1. This CDR3 spans 15 amino acids. J lost 5 bases, V lost 4 bases, and 11 bases had no gene match. Per germline, CDR1 SGHRS and CDR2 YFSETQ. The CDR3, as DNA: TGCGCCAGCAGCGAGGGGGCAGTGTCGCGTGAGACCCAGTACTTC. It yields the protein CASSEGAVSRETQYF.

The chain is built from TRBV5-1 and TRBJ2-2, with a tentative D call TRBD1 (5 bases). This CDR3 comprises 14 residues. The germline V and J ends were trimmed by 3 bases and 3 bases, with 9 bases remaining between them. Germline CDR1 reads SGHRS; CDR2 reads YFSETQ. CDR3 amino acids: CASSWGWDTGELFF. The CDR3 DNA sequence: TGCGCCAGCAGCTGGGGCTGGGACACCGGGGAGCTGTTTTTT. Based on the CDR3 plus reference TRBV5-1 and TRBJ2-2, the full variable domain is KAGVTQTPRYLIKTRGQQVTLSCSPISGHRSVSWYQQTPGQGLQFLFEYFSETQRNKGNFPGRFSGRQFSNSRSEMNVSTLELGDSALYLCASSWGWDTGELFFGEGSRLTVL.

The chain uses TRBV5-5 and TRBJ2-1; weak D call: TRBD1 (5 bases). The CDR3 extends over 14 amino acids. Germline V gene lookup returns CDR1 SGHKS and CDR2 YYEKEE (reference sequence). V was pared by 4 bases and J by 7 bases, with 15 bases between. CDR3 residues: CASSPRQGGNEQFF. CDR3 sequence (DNA): TGTGCCAGCAGCCCCCGGCAGGGTGGGAATGAGCAGTTCTTC.

This clone showed up just once. The rearrangement uses TRBV6-1 and TRBJ1-6, with D maybe TRBD1 (5 bases). The CDR3 contains 13 residues. Germline CDR1 is MNHNS and CDR2 is SASEGT. Trimming shortened V by 11 bases and J by 11 bases, and 19 bases separated the two germline ends. CDR3 coding DNA: TGTGCCGGGGCGACGGACCCCCGGACACCCCTCCACTTT. Translating it yields CAGATDPRTPLHF.

In DNA form, the CDR3 reads TGTGCCAGCAGCCTAGAACTCCCTAGCGGGAGTAGGGAGACCCAGTACTTC. It is translated as CASSLELPSGSRETQYF. The genes are TRBV27 and TRBJ2-5, with 10 bases aligning to TRBD2. There are 17 residues in the CDR3. Germline CDR1 and CDR2: MNHEY and SMNVEV (reference sequence). V lost 6 bases and J lost 5; bases outside the gene matches: 15.

The V gene is TRBV7-8, the J gene TRBJ1-1, with TRBD1 matching over 7 bases. CDR1 is SGHVS, CDR2 FQNEAQ, per germline. With V trimmed by 3 bases and J by 1 base, 11 bases remained unmatched. The CDR3 is 17 amino acids. The chain's CDR3 is CASSFSRRGRWNTEAFF. The CDR3 DNA is TGTGCCAGCAGCTTCTCTCGAAGGGGGCGTTGGAACACTGAAGCTTTCTTT.

The V call is TRBV4-1, the J call TRBJ1-5; D is unclear. CDR3 length equals 17 residues. Germline V lookup: CDR1 MGHRA, CDR2 YSYEKL. The V gene lost 0 bases and the J gene lost 2 bases, with 14 bases spanning the gap. Here the CDR3 reads CASSQESVTGGNQPQHF. The CDR3 region has the DNA TGCGCCAGCAGCCAAGAATCAGTGACTGGGGGCAATCAGCCCCAGCATTTT.

The chain recombines TRBV28 with TRBJ1-1, with D uncertain. The germline V gene has CDR1 MDHEN and CDR2 SYDVKM. This CDR3 is 14 amino acids long. Trimming removed 3 bases from V and 1 base from J, with 9 bases in between. Here the CDR3 DNA reads TGTGCCAGCAGTTTCCCTACAGAGAACACTGAAGCTTTCTTT. Protein sequence: CASSFPTENTEAFF.

This rearrangement joins TRBV5-6 to TRBJ2-6; tentative D call: TRBD1 (6 bases). Germline-derived CDR1 and CDR2 are SGHDT and YYEEEE. The CDR3 is made up of 16 amino acids. The V and J ends lost 4 bases and 3 bases respectively, with 14 bases between them. DNA for the CDR3: TGTGCCAGCAGCCCCTTCAGGGGTGGTGGGGCCAACGTCCTGACTTTC. Protein product: CASSPFRGGGANVLTF.

This chain joins TRBV5-4 and TRBJ2-2, with TRBD2 as a possible D gene (5 bases). CDR1 and CDR2 from the germline V gene are SGHNT and YYREEE (reference sequence). The ends were cut back, 0 bases at V and 7 bases at J, with 10 bases in the middle. CDR3 length equals 14 residues. The CDR3: CASSLAVGSGELFF. The CDR3 DNA sequence: TGTGCCAGCAGCTTGGCCGTGGGGAGCGGGGAGCTGTTTTTT.

The chain combines TRBV5-4 with TRBJ2-7, with 9 bases fitting TRBD1. Germline-derived CDR1 and CDR2 are SGHNT and YYREEE (reference sequence). Losses at the gene ends were 0 bases for V and 2 bases for J; bases not matched to a gene: 6. The CDR3 has 16 amino acids. DNA for the CDR3: TGTGCCAGCAGCTTGGGGGCCGGGACAGGGACCTACGAGCAGTACTTC. This encodes CASSLGAGTGTYEQYF.

This clone was seen only a few times. This rearrangement joins TRBV10-2 to TRBJ1-2; 7 bases match TRBD1. CDR1 and CDR2 (germline): WSHSY, SAAADI. Trimming took 3 bases from V and 3 from J; bases not matched to a gene: 4. CDR3 size: 14 residues. Written as DNA, the CDR3 is TGCGCCAGCAGTGAAGGGGGACAGTACTATGGCTACACCTTC. It is translated as CASSEGGQYYGYTF.

This rearrangement joins TRBV7-9 to TRBJ2-3; D not certain. The germline V and J ends were trimmed by 1 base and 0 bases, with 8 bases remaining between them. Germline loops: CDR1 SEHNR, CDR2 FQNEAQ (reference sequence). The CDR3 runs 15 residues. The CDR3 is CASSLGWASTDTQYF. The CDR3 region has the DNA TGTGCCAGCAGCTTAGGGTGGGCCAGCACAGATACGCAGTATTTT.

This chain joins TRBV2 and TRBJ1-4, with D unresolved. Between the trimmed V and J ends, which lost 6 bases and 0 bases, there was a span of 11 bases. The V gene's germline CDR1 is SNHLY and CDR2 FYNNEI. This CDR3 region has 15 residues. In DNA, the CDR3 is TGTGCCAGCAGGGCCCCAGGATCAACTAATGAAAAACTGTTTTTT. Amino acids: CASRAPGSTNEKLFF.

This chain links TRBV19 with TRBJ1-1; no firm D call. This CDR3 is built from 14 residues. The germline gives CDR1 LNHDA, CDR2 SQIVND (reference sequence). V was shortened by 3 bases and J by 1 base, with 9 bases between the two germline ends. The CDR3, as DNA: TGTGCCAGTAGTATGAAGGGCACGAACACTGAAGCTTTCTTT. As protein: CASSMKGTNTEAFF.

This chain uses TRBV6-9 with TRBJ2-7, with 8 nucleotides matching TRBD1. This CDR3 has 16 residues. With V trimmed by 5 bases and J by 0 bases, 9 bases remained unmatched. The germline CDR1 and CDR2 sequences are MNHGY and SVAAGI. For the CDR3, the DNA is TGTGCCAGCAGTGAATTTGAGGGACAGGCCTCCTACGAGCAGTACTTC. Residues: CASSEFEGQASYEQYF.

The V gene is TRBV5-6, the J gene TRBJ2-6, with D tentatively TRBD2 (6 bases). The germline gives CDR1 SGHDT, CDR2 YYEEEE. The V end lost 1 base, the J end lost 0 bases, and 8 bases lay between the germline ends. The CDR3 has 16 amino acids. CDR3 nucleotides: TGTGCCAGCAGCTTGTACGGGAGCTCTGGGGCCAACGTCCTGACTTTC. This translates into CASSLYGSSGANVLTF.

CDR3 bases: TGTGCCAGCAGCTCGAGCGGGACAGGCCCCCATGGCTACACCTTC. This gives the protein CASSSSGTGPHGYTF. V is TRBV14 and J is TRBJ1-2; 8 bases match TRBD1. CDR1 is SGHDN and CDR2 is FVKESK in the germline V gene. With V trimmed by 5 bases and J by 6 bases, 11 bases remained unmatched. CDR3 length: 15 amino acids.

This rearrangement joins TRBV5-5 to TRBJ2-6; D gene uncertain. The V end was cut by 4 bases, the J end by 0 bases, with 8 bases between. The germline CDR1 and CDR2 sequences are SGHKS and YYEKEE (reference sequence). The CDR3 totals 15 residues. Written as DNA, the CDR3 is TGTGCCAGCAGCCCAGAATCCTCTGGGGCCAACGTCCTGACTTTC. Translating it yields CASSPESSGANVLTF. The variable domain in full, completed from reference TRBV5-5 and TRBJ2-6, reads DAGVTQSPTHLIKTRGQQVTLRCSPISGHKSVSWYQQVLGQGPQFIFQYYEKEERGRGNFPDRFSARQFPNYSSELNVNALLLGDSALYLCASSPESSGANVLTFGAGSRLTVL.

The chain combines TRBV5-8 with TRBJ2-4, with TRBD1 matching over 8 bases. J was trimmed by 0 bases and V by 2 bases; bases with no gene match: 10. CDR3 length: 18 residues. Germline V gives CDR1 SGHTS, CDR2 YDEGEE. The CDR3 DNA is TGTGCCAGCAGCTTAGGACAGGGTCGGACACTAGCCAAAAACATTCAGTACTTC. Protein product: CASSLGQGRTLAKNIQYF.

This chain uses TRBV6-5 with TRBJ2-3, with 7 bases fitting TRBD2. From germline, CDR1 is MNHEY and CDR2 SVGAGI. J was trimmed by 0 bases and V by 5 bases; bases with no gene match: 5. This CDR3 comprises 15 residues. CDR3 region: CASSRAGSSTDTQYF. The CDR3 bases are TGTGCCAGCAGTCGAGCGGGGTCTAGCACAGATACGCAGTATTTT.

The chain couples TRBV19 to TRBJ1-6; no reliable D call. Germline V gene lookup returns CDR1 LNHDA and CDR2 SQIVND (reference sequence). CDR3 size: 13 residues. V was pared by 7 bases and J by 6 bases, with 10 bases between. The CDR3, as DNA: TGTGCCAGTAAGACATCAAGTAATTCACCCCTCCACTTT. Residues: CASKTSSNSPLHF. Full variable domain (rest looked up from reference TRBV19 and TRBJ1-6): DGGITQSPKYLFRKEGQNVTLSCEQNLNHDAMYWYRQDPGQGLRLIYYSQIVNDFQKGDIAEGYSVSREKKESFPLTVTSAQKNPTAFYLCASKTSSNSPLHFGNGTRLTVT.

The chain uses TRBV7-9 and TRBJ2-5, with D tentatively TRBD2 (5 bases). CDR1 SEHNR and CDR2 FQNEAQ come from the germline V gene (reference sequence). Trimming cost V 1 base and J 4 bases, with 13 bases left between them. The CDR3 extends over 15 amino acids. This chain's CDR3 is CASSLGTLERETQYF. CDR3 in DNA: TGTGCCAGCAGCTTAGGAACACTAGAAAGAGAGACCCAGTACTTC.